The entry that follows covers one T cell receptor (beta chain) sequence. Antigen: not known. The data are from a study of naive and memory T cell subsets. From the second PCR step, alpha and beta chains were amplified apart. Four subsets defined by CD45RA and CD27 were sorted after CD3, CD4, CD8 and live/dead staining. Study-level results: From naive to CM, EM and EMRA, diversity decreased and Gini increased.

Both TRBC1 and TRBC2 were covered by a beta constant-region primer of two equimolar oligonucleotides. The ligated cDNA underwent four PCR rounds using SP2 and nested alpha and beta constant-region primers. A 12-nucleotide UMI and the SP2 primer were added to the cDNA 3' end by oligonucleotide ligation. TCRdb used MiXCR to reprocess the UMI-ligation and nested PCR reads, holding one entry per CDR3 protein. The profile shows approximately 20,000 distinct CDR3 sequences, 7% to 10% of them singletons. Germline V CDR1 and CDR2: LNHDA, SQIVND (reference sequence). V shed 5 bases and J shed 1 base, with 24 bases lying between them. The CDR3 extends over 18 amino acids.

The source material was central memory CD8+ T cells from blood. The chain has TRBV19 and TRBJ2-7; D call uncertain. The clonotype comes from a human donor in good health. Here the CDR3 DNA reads TGTGCCAGTAGTTCATGGCATTCTACCAAGGGCATTTCCTACGAGCAGTACTTC. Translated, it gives CASSSWHSTKGISYEQYF.